The present T cell receptor (beta chain) was sequenced within a study of tumor-infiltrating lymphocytes in primary liver carcinoma. The CDR3 contains 16 residues. V trimming: 6 bases; J trimming: 1 base; junction bases outside the gene matches: 12. CDR1 is SGDLS and CDR2 is YYNGEE in the germline V gene. TCR beta cDNA was reverse-transcribed from around 0.55 ug of total RNA. The reaction used a constant-region primer and ProtoScript II reverse transcriptase. Investigators got TCR beta libraries out of three nested multiplex PCR rounds, done with slightly modified ARM-PCR. Use of TRBV1-TRBV30 forward primers with a C-beta reverse primer characterized the first two PCR rounds, which lasted about 10 cycles each. TCRdb redid the calling of the multiplex PCR reads with MiXCR, one entry per CDR3 protein. The top ten clones hold 6.5% of a sample with about 350,000 distinct CDR3 sequences, roughly two thirds of them seen once.

Unsorted whole blood yielded the blood RNA, and germline DNA was also extracted. Source material: peripheral blood. The chain links TRBV9 to TRBJ2-5; 7 positions agree with TRBD1. This receptor was identified in a man in his forties with primary liver carcinoma and hepatitis B virus infection. This CDR3 is CASNRFGDSLQETQYF. CDR3 DNA sequence: TGTGCCAGCAATCGGTTTGGGGACAGCCTCCAAGAGACCCAGTACTTC.